What follows are 14 T cell receptor beta chains derived from one specimen sequenced in a study of control samples from healthy donors and cancer patients. Data came from immunoSEQ multiplex PCR; TCRdb stores just in-frame clones and leaves some out. The sample holds under 70,000 clones, approximately 85% seen once. Sequenced input: blood. The receptors here all came from a man aged 45 to 65 in good health.

The genes are TRBV25-1 and TRBJ2-5, with D perhaps matching TRBD1 (5 bases). The CDR3 extends over 14 amino acids. Trimming removed 0 bases at V and 5 bases at J, with 10 bases between. Germline-derived CDR1 and CDR2 are MGHDK and SYGVNS. In DNA form, the CDR3 reads TGTGCCAGCAGTGAATATGCGGCAGGGGAGACCCAGTACTTC. Amino acids: CASSEYAAGETQYF.

This chain uses TRBV21-1 with TRBJ2-4; the listed D gene, TRBD1, was not tested against the DNA. TRBV21-1 is classified as a pseudogene. The CDR3 runs to 13 residues. The CDR3: CASSKQGKNIQYF. In DNA, the CDR3 is TGTGCCAGCAGCAAACAGGGGAAAAACATTCAGTACTTC.

This chain links TRBV19 with TRBJ1-5; D may be TRBD1 (5 bases). Trimming took 7 bases from V and 1 from J, leaving 14 bases between them. Germline-derived CDR1 and CDR2 are LNHDA and SQIVND (reference sequence). This CDR3 is 15 amino acids long. This CDR3 reads CASTKGTVSNQPQHF. CDR3 nucleotide sequence: TGTGCCAGTACCAAAGGGACGGTAAGCAATCAGCCCCAGCATTTT. The full variable domain, completed using reference TRBV19 and TRBJ1-5, is DGGITQSPKYLFRKEGQNVTLSCEQNLNHDAMYWYRQDPGQGLRLIYYSQIVNDFQKGDIAEGYSVSREKKESFPLTVTSAQKNPTAFYLCASTKGTVSNQPQHFGDGTRLSIL.

This clone has just a few counts. V and J are TRBV6-5 and TRBJ2-1, with D perhaps being TRBD1 or TRBD2 (5 bases each). There are 12 residues in the CDR3. CDR1 is MNHEY, CDR2 SVGAGI, per germline. The V and J ends lost 7 bases and 6 bases respectively, with 10 bases between them. The CDR3 DNA is TGTGCCAGCATAGGGGAGTCCAATGAGCAGTTCTTC. Protein product: CASIGESNEQFF.

The chain couples TRBV20-1 to TRBJ1-5; D unresolved. The CDR3 has 12 residues. Germline CDR1 and CDR2: DFQATT and SNEGSKA (reference sequence). Trimming removed 5 bases at V and 1 base at J, with 6 bases between. CDR3 residues: CSARGSNQPQHF. As DNA, the CDR3 is TGCAGTGCTCGTGGGAGCAATCAGCCCCAGCATTTT.

CDR3 nucleotides: TGTGCCAGCAGATCCACTAGCGGGCCATTCAATGAGCAGTTCTTC. It codes for CASRSTSGPFNEQFF. The V and J genes are TRBV6-5 and TRBJ2-1; 9 nucleotides line up with TRBD2. The CDR3 runs 15 residues. Trimming cost V 6 bases and J 6 bases; bases outside gene matches: 9. Looked up from germline, CDR1 is MNHEY and CDR2 is SVGAGI.

V usage is TRBV4-1 and J usage is TRBJ2-1, with 10 nucleotides matching TRBD2. The V segment lost 1 base and the J segment 5 bases; nucleotides outside the gene matches: 2. Germline CDR1 is MGHRA and CDR2 is YSYEKL. This CDR3 is 15 amino acids long. DNA for the CDR3: TGCGCCAGCAGCCAAGGGCTAGCGGGGGACAATGAGCAGTTCTTC. This sequence encodes CASSQGLAGDNEQFF.

This chain links TRBV10-3 with TRBJ2-4; D is undetermined. CDR1 and CDR2 (germline): ENHRY, SYGVKD. The CDR3 is 18 amino acids. V lost 2 bases and J lost 0, with 17 bases in between. The DNA of the CDR3 is TGTGCCATCAGTGAGACCCCTCTGGGCACAAAAGCCAAAAACATTCAGTACTTC. Its protein is CAISETPLGTKAKNIQYF.

The chain recombines TRBV6-5 with TRBJ2-5, with D unresolved. The V gene's germline CDR1 is MNHEY and CDR2 SVGAGI. The germline V and J ends were trimmed by 0 bases and 5 bases, with 13 bases remaining between them. The CDR3 extends over 15 amino acids. CDR3 loop: CASSYSWRLGETQYF. The CDR3 bases are TGTGCCAGCAGTTACTCTTGGCGGTTAGGGGAGACCCAGTACTTC.

The chain joins TRBV5-1 to TRBJ1-1; no reliable D call. V lost 4 bases and J lost 5, with 9 bases in between. The CDR3 sequence is 12 residues long. Germline V gene sequence: CDR1 SGHRS, CDR2 YFSETQ. The CDR3 reads CASSPRGTEAFF. The CDR3 DNA follows: TGCGCCAGCAGCCCCCGAGGGACTGAAGCTTTCTTT.

The chain recombines TRBV5-6 with TRBJ2-2; tentatively, D is TRBD1 (6 bases). CDR3 size: 16 residues. Trimming took 2 bases from V and 3 from J, leaving 14 bases between them. Germline V gives CDR1 SGHDT, CDR2 YYEEEE. DNA of the CDR3: TGTGCCAGCAGCTTCTTCAGGGGACGGGACACCGGGGAGCTGTTTTTT. Its protein product is CASSFFRGRDTGELFF.

The V call is TRBV6-6, the J call TRBJ2-7, with 8 bases lining up with TRBD1. Trimming at V came to 8 bases and at J to 6 bases, leaving 6 bases not matched to a gene. In germline, CDR1 is MNHNY, CDR2 SVGAGI (reference sequence). CDR3 length: 12 residues. CDR3 amino acids: CASERTGGEQYF. CDR3 in DNA: TGTGCCAGCGAAAGAACAGGGGGCGAGCAGTACTTC.

The rearrangement joins TRBV28 to TRBJ2-2; no clear D. The CDR3 extends over 13 amino acids. CDR1 is MDHEN, CDR2 SYDVKM, per germline. Deletions cut 6 bases from V and 1 base from J, with 6 bases between. CDR3 bases: TGTGCCAGCAGCGCTGTGAACACCGGGGAGCTGTTTTTT. Translating it yields CASSAVNTGELFF.

The chain has TRBV7-2 and TRBJ1-4, with unresolved D. Germline V gene data show CDR1 as SGHTA and CDR2 as FQGNSA. V lost 5 bases to trimming and J lost 14 bases, with 21 bases between them. The CDR3 is 14 amino acids. The CDR3 sequence is CASSPTGGGLVLFF. CDR3 nucleotides: TGTGCCAGCAGCCCCACCGGAGGCGGCCTGGTGCTGTTTTTT. The variable domain in full, completed from reference TRBV7-2 and TRBJ1-4, reads GAGVSQSPSNKVTEKGKDVELRCDPISGHTALYWYRQSLGQGLEFLIYFQGNSAPDKSGLPSDRFSAERTGGSVSTLTIQRTQQEDSAVYLCASSPTGGGLVLFFGSGTQLSVL.